Listed below are T cell receptor beta chains from one sample, sequenced in a study of cytomegalovirus exposure and HLA in healthy donors. The data were produced by immunoSEQ multiplex PCR, yet TCRdb's version contains in-frame clones alone and is incomplete. The sample includes over 150,000 clones, about 78% of them seen just once. Sequenced: PBMCs. Receptor source: a woman aged 25-40 years in good health and CMV-seronegative. Both conserved end residues are trimmed from each CDR3. Fields, in order: clone size, J gene, V gene, CDR3 protein. Size is omitted from some rows. Given values are once, few, many or a class for expanded clones.

>.|TRBJ2-7|TRBV9
ASSVGSLGAGMVEQY
>.|TRBJ2-4|TRBV18
ASSPLGGNIQY
>.|TRBJ1-2|TRBV4-3
ASSQNPTGVYGYT
>.|TRBJ2-5|TRBV7-7
ASSLNSGGLQETQY
>.|TRBJ2-3|TRBV27
ASSLRGLQRSVDTQY
>.|TRBJ2-5|TRBV28
ASSSRREGRETQY
>few|TRBJ2-7|TRBV7-9
ASSFLGYEQY
>.|TRBJ2-1|TRBV28
ASRTITLFGNEQF
>.|TRBJ2-1|TRBV7-2
ASSPDPGSEQF
>once|TRBJ1-1|TRBV18
ASSPRQTSNTEAF
>.|TRBJ2-1|TRBV9
ASVGRGGYNEQF
>.|TRBJ2-1|TRBV10-3
AISVGTGFPNNEQF
>.|TRBJ1-4|TRBV9
ASSVAGTGNEKLF
>.|TRBJ1-1|TRBV6-1
ASSESAGVGAF
>.|TRBJ2-1|TRBV7-7
ASSAGTSPHEQF
>.|TRBJ2-3|TRBV5-1
ASSPDTSTDTQY
>.|TRBJ1-5|TRBV7-9
ASSLTEAGNQPQH
>.|TRBJ2-5|TRBV5-1
ASSLEGIETQY
>few|TRBJ2-7|TRBV5-4
ASSLAGDRALYEQY
>.|TRBJ2-1|TRBV29-1
SVDFGWTGRNEQF
>once|TRBJ2-3|TRBV4-1
ASSQDRPLLDTQY
>.|TRBJ2-5|TRBV14
ASSQLGAQETQY
>.|TRBJ1-1|TRBV28
ASSLSTVNTEAF
>.|TRBJ2-3|TRBV9
ASGLAGGTDTQY
>.|TRBJ1-1|TRBV6-1
ATVAPAGVGTEAF
>.|TRBJ2-5|TRBV11-2
ASSLLGRAETQY
>.|TRBJ2-2|TRBV5-1
ASSLVQAGTGELF
>.|TRBJ2-3|TRBV20-1
SAGRTDTQY
>.|TRBJ2-3|TRBV7-9
ASSSHTRDRDTDTQY